The text below deals with one T cell receptor beta chain. Germline values: CDR1 MGHDK, CDR2 SYGVNS. This CDR3 is built from 13 residues. The germline V and J ends were trimmed by 3 bases and 8 bases, with 13 bases remaining between them. This sample was taken from a study of blood T cell repertoires in COVID-19. The overall study: Samples representing acute and convalescent COVID-19 were sourced from the United States, Italy and Spain.

Sequencing was performed with immunoSEQ multiplex PCR; in TCRdb, only in-frame clones are kept and a portion is missing. The sample records 150,000 to 200,000 clones, around 90% being singletons. The receptor was derived from a middle-aged man with acute or convalescent COVID-19. What was sequenced was peripheral blood. This rearrangement joins TRBV25-1 to TRBJ1-2; D not resolved. CDR3 DNA: TGTGCCAGCAGTGAGTTCGGGGTGGAGGGCTACACCTTC. This translates into CASSEFGVEGYTF.